Listed here are 2 T cell receptor beta chains from one sample, sequenced in a study of T-cell reconstitution after alpha-beta-depleted transplantation in children. As it was prepared, the TCRbeta library received unique molecular identifiers. One entry per CDR3 protein results from TCRdb running MiXCR on the PCR reads. The sample lists 120,000 to 150,000 distinct CDR3 sequences, 8.5% to 10% occurring once. The source material was PBMCs, mostly from graft donor cells, sampled 180 days after TCRalphabeta/CD19-depleted stem cell transplant. Receptors were obtained from a female patient between 2 and 15 years old who had a stem cell transplant for congenital amegakaryocytic thrombocytopenia, so the T cells may come from the graft donor.

This clonotype was seen a handful of times. This chain uses TRBV5-1 with TRBJ2-3, with TRBD2 as a possible D gene (6 bases). CDR3 length: 15 amino acids. Trimming removed 5 bases at V and 4 bases at J, with 17 bases between. Germline V gives CDR1 SGHRS, CDR2 YFSETQ. CDR3 amino acids: CASRYGSPLADTQYF. In nucleotides, the CDR3 is TGCGCCAGCAGGTACGGGAGCCCCCTAGCAGATACGCAGTATTTT.

Only a few counts were recorded for this clonotype. This chain's CDR3 is CATSRTSGRAHNEQFF. The CDR3 DNA sequence: TGTGCCACCAGCAGGACTAGCGGGAGGGCCCACAATGAGCAGTTCTTC. This chain joins TRBV15 and TRBJ2-1, with TRBD2 identical over 14 bases. In germline, CDR1 is LNHNV, CDR2 YYDKDF (reference sequence). V was pared by 3 bases and J by 5 bases, with 3 bases of the junction left unmatched. The CDR3 consists of 16 residues. Full variable domain (outside the CDR3, taken from reference TRBV15 and TRBJ2-1): DAMVIQNPRYQVTQFGKPVTLSCSQTLNHNVMYWYQQKSSQAPKLLFHYYDKDFNNEADTPDNFQSRRPNTSFCFLDIRSPGLGDTAMYLCATSRTSGRAHNEQFFGPGTRLTVL.